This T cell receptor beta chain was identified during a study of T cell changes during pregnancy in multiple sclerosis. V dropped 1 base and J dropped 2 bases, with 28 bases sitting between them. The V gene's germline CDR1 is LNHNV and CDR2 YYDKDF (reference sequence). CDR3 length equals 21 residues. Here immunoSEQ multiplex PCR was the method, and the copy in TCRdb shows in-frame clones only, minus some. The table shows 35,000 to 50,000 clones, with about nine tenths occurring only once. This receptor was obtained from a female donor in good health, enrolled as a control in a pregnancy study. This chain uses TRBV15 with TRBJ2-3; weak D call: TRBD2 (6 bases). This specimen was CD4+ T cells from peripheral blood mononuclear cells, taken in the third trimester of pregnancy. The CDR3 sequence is CATSRVPPNAGDSPPTDTQYF. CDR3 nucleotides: TGTGCCACCAGCAGAGTCCCGCCTAATGCCGGGGACTCCCCGCCCACAGATACGCAGTATTTT. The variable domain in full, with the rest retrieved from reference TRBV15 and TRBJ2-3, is DAMVIQNPRYQVTQFGKPVTLSCSQTLNHNVMYWYQQKSSQAPKLLFHYYDKDFNNEADTPDNFQSRRPNTSFCFLDIRSPGLGDTAMYLCATSRVPPNAGDSPPTDTQYFGPGTRLTVL.